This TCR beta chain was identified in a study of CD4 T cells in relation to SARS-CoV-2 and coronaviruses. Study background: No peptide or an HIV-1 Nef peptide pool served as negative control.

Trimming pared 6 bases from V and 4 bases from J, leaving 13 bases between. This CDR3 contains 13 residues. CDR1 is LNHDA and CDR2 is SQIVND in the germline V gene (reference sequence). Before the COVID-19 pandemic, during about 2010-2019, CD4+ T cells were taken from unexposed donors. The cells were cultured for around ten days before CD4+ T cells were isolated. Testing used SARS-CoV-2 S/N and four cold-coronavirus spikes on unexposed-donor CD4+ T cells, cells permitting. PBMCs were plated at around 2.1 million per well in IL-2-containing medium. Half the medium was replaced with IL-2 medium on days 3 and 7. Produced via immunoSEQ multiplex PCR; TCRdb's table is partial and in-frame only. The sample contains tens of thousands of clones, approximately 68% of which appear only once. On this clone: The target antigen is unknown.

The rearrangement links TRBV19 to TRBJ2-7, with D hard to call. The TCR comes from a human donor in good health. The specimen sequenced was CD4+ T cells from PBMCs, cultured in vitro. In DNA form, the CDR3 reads TGTGCCAGTAGCCTCGACGGAAAATACGAGCAGTACTTC. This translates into CASSLDGKYEQYF.